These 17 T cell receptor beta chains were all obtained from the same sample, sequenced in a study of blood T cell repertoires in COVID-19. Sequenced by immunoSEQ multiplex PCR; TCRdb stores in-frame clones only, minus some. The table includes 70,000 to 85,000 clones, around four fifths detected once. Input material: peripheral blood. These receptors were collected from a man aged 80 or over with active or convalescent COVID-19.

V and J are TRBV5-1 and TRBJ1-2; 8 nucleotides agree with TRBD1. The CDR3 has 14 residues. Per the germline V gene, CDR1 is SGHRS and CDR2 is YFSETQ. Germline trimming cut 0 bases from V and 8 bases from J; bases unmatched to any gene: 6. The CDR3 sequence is CASSLVDREGGYTF. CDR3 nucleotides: TGCGCCAGCAGCTTGGTGGACAGGGAAGGAGGCTACACCTTC. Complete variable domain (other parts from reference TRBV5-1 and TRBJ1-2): KAGVTQTPRYLIKTRGQQVTLSCSPISGHRSVSWYQQTPGQGLQFLFEYFSETQRNKGNFPGRFSGRQFSNSRSEMNVSTLELGDSALYLCASSLVDREGGYTFGSGTRLTVV.

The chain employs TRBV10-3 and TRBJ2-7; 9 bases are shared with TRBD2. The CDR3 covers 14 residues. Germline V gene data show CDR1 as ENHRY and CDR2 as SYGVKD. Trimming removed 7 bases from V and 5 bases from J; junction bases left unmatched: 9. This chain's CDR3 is CAIKISAGGHEQYF. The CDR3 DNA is TGTGCCATCAAAATTTCAGCGGGGGGCCACGAGCAGTACTTC.

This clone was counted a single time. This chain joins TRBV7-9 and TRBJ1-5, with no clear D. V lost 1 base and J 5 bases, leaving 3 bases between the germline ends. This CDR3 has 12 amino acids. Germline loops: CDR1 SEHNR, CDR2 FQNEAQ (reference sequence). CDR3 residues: CASSLVDQPQHF. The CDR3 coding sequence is TGTGCCAGCAGCTTAGTAGATCAGCCCCAGCATTTT.

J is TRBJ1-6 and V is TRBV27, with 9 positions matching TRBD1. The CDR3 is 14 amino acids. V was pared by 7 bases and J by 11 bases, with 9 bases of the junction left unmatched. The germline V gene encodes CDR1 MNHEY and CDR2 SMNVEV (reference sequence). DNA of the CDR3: TGTGCCAGCACTACGGGACAGGGTGAAGCACCCCTCCACTTT. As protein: CASTTGQGEAPLHF.

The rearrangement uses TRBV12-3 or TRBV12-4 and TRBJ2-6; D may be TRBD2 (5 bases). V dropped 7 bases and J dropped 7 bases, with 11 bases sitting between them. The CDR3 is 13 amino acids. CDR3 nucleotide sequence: TGTGCCAGCACCCTATCGGGAGCCAACGTCCTGACTTTC. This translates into CASTLSGANVLTF.

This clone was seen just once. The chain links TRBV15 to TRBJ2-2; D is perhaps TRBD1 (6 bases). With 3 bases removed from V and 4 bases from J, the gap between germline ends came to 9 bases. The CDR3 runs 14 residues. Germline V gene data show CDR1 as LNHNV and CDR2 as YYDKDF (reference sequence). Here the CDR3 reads CATSRTGTTGELFF. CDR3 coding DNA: TGTGCCACCAGCAGGACAGGAACCACCGGGGAGCTGTTTTTT.

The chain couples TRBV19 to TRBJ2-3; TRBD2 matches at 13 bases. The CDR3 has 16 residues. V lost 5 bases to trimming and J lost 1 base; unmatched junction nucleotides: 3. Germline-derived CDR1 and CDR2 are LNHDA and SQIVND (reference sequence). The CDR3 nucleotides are TGTGCCAGTAGTGCTGGGACTAGCGGGGGCACAGATACGCAGTATTTT. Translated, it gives CASSAGTSGGTDTQYF.

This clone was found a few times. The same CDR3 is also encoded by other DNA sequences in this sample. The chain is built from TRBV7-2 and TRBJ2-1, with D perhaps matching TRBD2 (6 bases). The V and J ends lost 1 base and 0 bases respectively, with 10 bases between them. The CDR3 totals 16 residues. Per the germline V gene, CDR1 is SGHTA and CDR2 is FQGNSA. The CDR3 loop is CASSLGGTGSYNEQFF. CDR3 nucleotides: TGTGCCAGCAGCTTAGGTGGGACTGGCTCCTACAATGAGCAGTTCTTC.

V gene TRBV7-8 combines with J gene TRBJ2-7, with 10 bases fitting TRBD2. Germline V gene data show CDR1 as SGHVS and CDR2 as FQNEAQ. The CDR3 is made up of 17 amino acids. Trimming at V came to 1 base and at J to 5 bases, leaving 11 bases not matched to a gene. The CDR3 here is CASSLVRIAGGIHEQYF. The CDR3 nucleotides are TGTGCCAGCAGCTTAGTGAGGATAGCGGGGGGCATCCACGAGCAGTACTTC.

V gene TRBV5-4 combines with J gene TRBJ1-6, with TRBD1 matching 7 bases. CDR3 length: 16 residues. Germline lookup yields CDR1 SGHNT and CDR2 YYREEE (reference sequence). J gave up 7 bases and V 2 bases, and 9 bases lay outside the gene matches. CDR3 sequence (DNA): TGTGCCAGCAGCTTACCTTCCGGGACAGAGAATTCACCCCTCCACTTT. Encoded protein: CASSLPSGTENSPLHF.

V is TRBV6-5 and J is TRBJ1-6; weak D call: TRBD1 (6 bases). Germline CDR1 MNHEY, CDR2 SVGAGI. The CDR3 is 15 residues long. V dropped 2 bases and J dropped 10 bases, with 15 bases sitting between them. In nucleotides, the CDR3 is TGTGCCAGCAGTTACGCCTCAGGGGAAAGGTCACCCCTCCACTTT. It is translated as CASSYASGERSPLHF.

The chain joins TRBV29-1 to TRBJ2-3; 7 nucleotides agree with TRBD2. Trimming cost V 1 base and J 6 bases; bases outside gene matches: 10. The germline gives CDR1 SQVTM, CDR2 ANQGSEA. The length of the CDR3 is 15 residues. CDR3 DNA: TGCAGCGTTGAAGTTAGGCGGGGGTATGGGGATACGCAGTATTTT. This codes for CSVEVRRGYGDTQYF.

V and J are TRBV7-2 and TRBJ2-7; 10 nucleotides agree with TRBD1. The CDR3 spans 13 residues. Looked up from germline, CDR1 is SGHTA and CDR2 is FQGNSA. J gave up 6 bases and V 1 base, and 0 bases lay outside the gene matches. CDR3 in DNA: TGTGCCAGCAGCTTAGGGGACAGGGGCGAGCAGTACTTC. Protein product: CASSLGDRGEQYF.

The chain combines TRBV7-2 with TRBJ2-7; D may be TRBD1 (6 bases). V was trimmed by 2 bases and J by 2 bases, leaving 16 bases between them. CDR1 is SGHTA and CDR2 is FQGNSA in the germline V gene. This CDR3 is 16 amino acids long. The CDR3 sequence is CASSLIGSGTTYEQYF. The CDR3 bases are TGTGCCAGCAGCTTAATTGGGTCCGGGACAACCTACGAGCAGTACTTC. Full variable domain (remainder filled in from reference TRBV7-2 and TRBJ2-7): GAGVSQSPSNKVTEKGKDVELRCDPISGHTALYWYRQSLGQGLEFLIYFQGNSAPDKSGLPSDRFSAERTGGSVSTLTIQRTQQEDSAVYLCASSLIGSGTTYEQYFGPGTRLTVT.

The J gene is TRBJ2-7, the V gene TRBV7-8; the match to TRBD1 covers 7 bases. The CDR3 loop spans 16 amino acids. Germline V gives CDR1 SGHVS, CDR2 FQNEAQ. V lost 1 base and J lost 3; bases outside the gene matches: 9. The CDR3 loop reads CASSLVDRTSFYEQYF. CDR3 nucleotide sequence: TGTGCCAGCAGCTTAGTGGACAGGACCTCCTTCTACGAGCAGTACTTC. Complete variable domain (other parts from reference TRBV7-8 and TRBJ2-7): GAGVSQSPRYKVAKRGQDVALRCDPISGHVSLFWYQQALGQGPEFLTYFQNEAQLDKSGLPSDRFFAERPEGSVSTLKIQRTQQEDSAVYLCASSLVDRTSFYEQYFGPGTRLTVT.

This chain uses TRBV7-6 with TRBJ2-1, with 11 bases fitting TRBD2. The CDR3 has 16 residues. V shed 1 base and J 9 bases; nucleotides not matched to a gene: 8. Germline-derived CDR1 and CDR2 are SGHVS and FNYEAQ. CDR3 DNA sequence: TGTGCCAGCAGCTTAGAGGTTAGCGGGAGGGCGAGTGAGCAGTTCTTC. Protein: CASSLEVSGRASEQFF.

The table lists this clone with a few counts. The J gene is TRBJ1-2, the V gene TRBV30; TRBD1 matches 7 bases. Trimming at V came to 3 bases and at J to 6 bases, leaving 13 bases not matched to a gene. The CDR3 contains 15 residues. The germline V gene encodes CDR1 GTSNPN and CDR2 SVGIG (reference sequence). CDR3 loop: CAWRSAETGLNGYTF. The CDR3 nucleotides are TGTGCCTGGAGGAGCGCCGAGACAGGGCTTAATGGCTACACCTTC.